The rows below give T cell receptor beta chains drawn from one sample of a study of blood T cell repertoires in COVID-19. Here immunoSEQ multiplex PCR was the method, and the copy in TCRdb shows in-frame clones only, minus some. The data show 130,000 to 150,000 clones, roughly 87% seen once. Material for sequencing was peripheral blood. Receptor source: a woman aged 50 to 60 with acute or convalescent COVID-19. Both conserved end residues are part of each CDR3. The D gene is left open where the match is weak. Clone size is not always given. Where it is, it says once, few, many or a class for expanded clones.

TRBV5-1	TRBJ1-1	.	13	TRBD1	TGCGCCAGCAGCTTGGGACAGGGGGCTGAAGCTTTCTTT	CASSLGQGAEAFF
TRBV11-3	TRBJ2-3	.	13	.	TGTGCCAGCAAAGGGAGCAAGTCAGATACGCAGTATTTT	CASKGSKSDTQYF
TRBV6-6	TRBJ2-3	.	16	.	TGTGCCAGCAGTTATGTGAGGACGGGGGTCACAGATACGCAGTATTTT	CASSYVRTGVTDTQYF
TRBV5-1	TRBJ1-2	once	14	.	TGCGCCAGCAGCTTGGAGGCAGCGATCTATGGCTACACCTTC	CASSLEAAIYGYTF
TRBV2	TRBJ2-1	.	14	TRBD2	TGTGCCAGCAGTGACCTAGCGGATTACAATGAGCAGTTCTTC	CASSDLADYNEQFF
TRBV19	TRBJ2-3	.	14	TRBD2	TGTGCCAGTAGAGCGGGGGGCCAGGGAGATACGCAGTATTTT	CASRAGGQGDTQYF
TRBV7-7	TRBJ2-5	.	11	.	TGTGCCAGCAGCCCCGGGGAGACCCAGTACTTC	CASSPGETQYF
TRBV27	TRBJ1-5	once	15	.	TGTGCCAGCAGTTTATTTTCCGGTAGCAATCAGCCCCAGCATTTT	CASSLFSGSNQPQHF
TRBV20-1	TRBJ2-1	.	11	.	TGCAGTGCTGGCCGCTCAAATGAGCAGTTCTTC	CSAGRSNEQFF
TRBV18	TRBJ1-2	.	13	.	TGTGCCAGCTCACCACCAAATGGGCCCGGCTACACCTTC	CASSPPNGPGYTF
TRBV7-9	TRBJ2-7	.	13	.	TGTGCCAGCAGCTCGACCCTAGCCTACGAGCAGTACTTC	CASSSTLAYEQYF
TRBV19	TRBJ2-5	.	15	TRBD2	TGTGCCAGTAGTACGGGGGGGGGAAACCAAGAGACCCAGTACTTC	CASSTGGGNQETQYF
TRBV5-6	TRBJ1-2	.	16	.	TGTGCCAGCAGCAACGGGGGAGGACATGTGAACTATGGCTACACCTTC	CASSNGGGHVNYGYTF
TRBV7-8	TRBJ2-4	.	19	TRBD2	TGTGCCAGCAGCCGCCCGGGACTAGCGGGGGCTATAGCCAAAAACATTCAGTACTTC	CASSRPGLAGAIAKNIQYF
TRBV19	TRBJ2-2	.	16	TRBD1	TGTGCCAGTAGTCCCCCGGGACAGACGAACACCGGGGAGCTGTTTTTT	CASSPPGQTNTGELFF
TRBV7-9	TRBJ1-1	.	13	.	TGTGCCAGCAGCTTCCAGGGGACCACTGAAGCTTTCTTT	CASSFQGTTEAFF
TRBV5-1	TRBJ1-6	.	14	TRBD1	TGCGCCAGCAGCACAGGACAGGGGGGATCACCCCTCCACTTT	CASSTGQGGSPLHF
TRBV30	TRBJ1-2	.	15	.	TGTGCCTGGAGTTCAACTCGGACAGCTAACTATGGCTACACCTTC	CAWSSTRTANYGYTF
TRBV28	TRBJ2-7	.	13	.	TGTGCCAGCACTTTCAGGGTGTCCTACGAGCAGTACTTC	CASTFRVSYEQYF
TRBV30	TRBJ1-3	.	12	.	TGTGCCTGGACAGGGGTTGGAAACACCATATATTTT	CAWTGVGNTIYF